This T cell receptor beta chain was recorded in a study of low-dose radiotherapy and immunotherapy resistance in tumors. Study background: It was 1 Gy per fraction every two weeks that Cohort 2 received, adding up to 13 Gy over 26 weeks.

Alpha and beta chains were covered, as first-strand cDNA relied on TRAV- and TRBV-specific primers. Using a constant-region primer together with a V-primer adapter, TCRs were subjected to 15 to 20 PCR cycles of amplification. mRNA that had been isolated underwent amplification through in vitro transcription. TCRdb re-analysed the reads in MiXCR, keeping a single row per CDR3 protein. The table lists tens of thousands of distinct CDR3 sequences, less than 30% of them singletons. Germline V gives CDR1 SGHVS, CDR2 FNYEAQ. This CDR3 has 15 residues. V lost 2 bases and J lost 3, with 12 bases in between. Sample time point: before trial treatment.

This receptor was taken from a male donor with rectosigmoid adenocarcinoma. The chain combines TRBV7-6 with TRBJ2-3; TRBD1 or TRBD2 may be the D gene (5 bases each). The sample was PBMCs, taken before treatment. The CDR3 DNA follows: TGTGCCAGCAGCTTATTAGGGACCGTGACAGATACGCAGTATTTT. This codes for CASSLLGTVTDTQYF.